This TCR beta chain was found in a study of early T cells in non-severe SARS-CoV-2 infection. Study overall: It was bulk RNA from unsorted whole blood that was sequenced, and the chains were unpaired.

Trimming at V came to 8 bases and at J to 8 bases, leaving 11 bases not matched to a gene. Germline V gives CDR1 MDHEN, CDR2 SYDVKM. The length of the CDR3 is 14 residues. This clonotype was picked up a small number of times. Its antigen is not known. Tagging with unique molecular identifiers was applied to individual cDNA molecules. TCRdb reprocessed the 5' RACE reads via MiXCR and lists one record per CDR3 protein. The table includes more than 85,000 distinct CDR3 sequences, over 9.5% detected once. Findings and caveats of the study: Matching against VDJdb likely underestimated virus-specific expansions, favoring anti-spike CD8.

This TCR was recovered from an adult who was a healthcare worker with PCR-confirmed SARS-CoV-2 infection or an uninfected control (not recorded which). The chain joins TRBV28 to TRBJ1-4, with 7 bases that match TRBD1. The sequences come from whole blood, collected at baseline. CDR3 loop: CASAPGQWVEKLFF. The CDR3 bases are TGTGCCAGCGCTCCGGGACAGTGGGTGGAAAAACTGTTTTTT.